The 30 T cell receptor beta chains below come from one sample, sequenced in a study of T-cell reconstitution after alpha-beta-depleted transplantation in children. The library targeted TCRbeta and was prepared with unique molecular identifiers. In TCRdb, the PCR reads were re-called with MiXCR into one record per CDR3 protein. The sample includes about 110,000 distinct CDR3 sequences, 5.5% to 6.5% of them seen just once. Sequenced here: PBMCs, mostly from graft donor cells, sampled 360 days after TCRalphabeta/CD19-depleted stem cell transplant. The origin of the receptors is a male patient aged 2-15 years who had a stem cell transplant for acute lymphoblastic leukemia, so the T cells may come from the graft donor.

Ten or more counts support this clonotype. The chain carries TRBV12-3 or TRBV12-4 and TRBJ2-6; D is uncertain. There are 14 residues in the CDR3. The V end was cut by 2 bases, the J end by 0 bases, with 2 bases between. CDR3 sequence (DNA): TGTGCCAGCAGTTTATTCTCTGGGGCCAACGTCCTGACTTTC. The encoded protein is CASSLFSGANVLTF.

The V call is TRBV20-1, the J call TRBJ2-3; no clear D gene. This CDR3 contains 9 residues. In germline, CDR1 is DFQATT, CDR2 SNEGSKA (reference sequence). Trimming removed 5 bases at V and 6 bases at J, with 3 bases between. The CDR3 loop reads CSAADTQYF. The DNA for the CDR3 is TGCAGTGCTGCGGATACGCAGTATTTT.

This clonotype occurred a few times. J is TRBJ2-3 and V is TRBV4-3; D is perhaps TRBD1 (6 bases). The CDR3 sequence is 16 residues long. Trimming cost V 4 bases and J 2 bases, with 16 bases left between them. CDR1 is LGHNA and CDR2 is YSLEER in the germline V gene. The CDR3 region has the DNA TGCGCCAGCAGCCCGAATCCGGACAGTACCACAGATACGCAGTATTTT. Its protein is CASSPNPDSTTDTQYF.

This clonotype occurred many times. V usage is TRBV28 and J usage is TRBJ2-3; 10 bases map to TRBD2. Trimming at V came to 3 bases and at J to 1 base, leaving 1 base not matched to a gene. This CDR3 is 15 amino acids long. The germline gives CDR1 MDHEN, CDR2 SYDVKM. Here the CDR3 reads CASSFTSGGTDTQYF. The CDR3 DNA follows: TGTGCCAGCAGTTTCACTAGCGGGGGCACAGATACGCAGTATTTT.

The sample holds many counts of this clonotype. V is TRBV20-1 and J is TRBJ2-3; 7 bases align to TRBD1. Looked up from germline, CDR1 is DFQATT and CDR2 is SNEGSKA (reference sequence). This CDR3 is 15 amino acids long. Losses at the gene ends were 1 base for V and 8 bases for J; bases not matched to a gene: 12. This chain's CDR3 is CSARATGARLGTQYF. DNA of the CDR3: TGCAGTGCTAGAGCCACAGGGGCTCGATTAGGTACGCAGTATTTT.

At least ten counts were recorded for this clonotype. The J gene is TRBJ2-1, the V gene TRBV6-2 or TRBV6-3, with 9 bases fitting TRBD2. The V gene's germline CDR1 is MNHEY and CDR2 SVGEGT. There are 15 residues in the CDR3. V dropped 7 bases and J dropped 2; count of bases not matched to a gene: 6. CDR3 nucleotide sequence: TGTGCCAGCAAGGGCGGGAGGGCCCCCTACAATGAGCAGTTCTTC. This encodes CASKGGRAPYNEQFF.

About this clonotype itself: This may arise from a read error, as a much more abundant clone is one base away. The chain links TRBV15 to TRBJ2-7; D may be TRBD1 (5 bases). Germline lookup yields CDR1 LNHNV and CDR2 YYDKDF (reference sequence). This CDR3 has 14 residues. Written as DNA, the CDR3 is TGTGCCACCAGCCTAGGGCAGGGCTCCTACGAGCTGTACTTC. It codes for CATSLGQGSYELYF. Using reference TRBV15 and TRBJ2-7 for the parts outside the CDR3, the full variable domain is DAMVIQNPRYQVTQFGKPVTLSCSQTLNHNVMYWYQQKSSQAPKLLFHYYDKDFNNEADTPDNFQSRRPNTSFCFLDIRSPGLGDTAMYLCATSLGQGSYELYFGPGTRLTVT.

This clonotype was detected a few times. The chain employs TRBV4-3 and TRBJ1-3; D is perhaps TRBD1 (6 bases). Trimming left V 0 bases short and J 2 bases short, with 17 bases between. The CDR3 contains 18 residues. Germline assignment: CDR1 LGHNA and CDR2 YSLEER. This CDR3 reads CASSQDWTVLRPGNTIYF. CDR3 nucleotide sequence: TGCGCCAGCAGCCAAGATTGGACAGTTCTTCGGCCTGGAAACACCATATATTTT.

This clonotype has ten or more counts. This chain joins TRBV7-9 and TRBJ2-5; TRBD2 agrees at 9 bases. Germline V gene data show CDR1 as SEHNR and CDR2 as FQNEAQ (reference sequence). V was clipped by 3 bases and J by 5 bases; unmatched bases: 1. CDR3 length: 13 residues. The CDR3 loop reads CASSFTSGETQYF. Here the CDR3 DNA reads TGTGCCAGCAGCTTCACTAGCGGGGAGACCCAGTACTTC.

The table lists this clonotype with many counts. This chain connects TRBV15 to TRBJ2-1; maybe TRBD2 (5 bases). Between the trimmed V and J ends, which lost 3 bases and 6 bases, there was a span of 9 bases. The CDR3 runs 13 residues. The germline V gene encodes CDR1 LNHNV and CDR2 YYDKDF (reference sequence). CDR3: CATSRDWANEQFF. CDR3 in DNA: TGTGCCACCAGCAGGGACTGGGCCAATGAGCAGTTCTTC.

This clonotype was seen at least ten times. V is TRBV2 and J is TRBJ2-7; D is unclear. The germline gives CDR1 SNHLY, CDR2 FYNNEI. V shed 5 bases and J shed 3 bases, with 23 bases lying between them. The CDR3 length is 17 residues. CDR3 in DNA: TGTGCCAGCAGTTACCTCGGCAGAGGACGGATCCTCTACGAGCAGTACTTC. It codes for CASSYLGRGRILYEQYF.

In this sample, this clonotype turned up many times. V gene TRBV7-9 combines with J gene TRBJ2-7, with D unclear. Germline values: CDR1 SEHNR, CDR2 FQNEAQ (reference sequence). CDR3 length: 13 residues. V gave up 2 bases and J gave up 0 bases, with 5 bases separating them. The DNA of the CDR3 is TGTGCCAGCAGCTTAAGTACCTCCTACGAGCAGTACTTC. Translation: CASSLSTSYEQYF.

This clonotype showed up many times. The genes are TRBV7-2 and TRBJ1-2; TRBD1 aligns across 9 bases. The length of the CDR3 is 13 residues. J gave up 8 bases and V 5 bases, and 6 bases lay outside the gene matches. Germline CDR1 and CDR2: SGHTA and FQGNSA. For the CDR3, the DNA is TGTGCCAGCAGCCGCGGGACAGGGAAGGGCTACACCTTC. It codes for CASSRGTGKGYTF.

The table lists this clonotype with a few counts. The CDR3 region has the DNA TGTGCCAGCAGCGGACCCGGGACAGGGAGTAACTATGGCTACACCTTC. Its translation is CASSGPGTGSNYGYTF. V usage is TRBV9 and J usage is TRBJ1-2; 9 bases fit TRBD1. CDR1 and CDR2 (germline): SGDLS, YYNGEE. This CDR3 has 16 residues. V gave up 3 bases and J gave up 1 base; unmatched junction bases: 7.

The chain is built from TRBV11-2 and TRBJ2-5, with 9 bases aligning to TRBD1. The germline CDR1 and CDR2 sequences are SGHAT and FQNNGV. The CDR3 runs to 16 residues. V was pared by 5 bases and J by 5 bases, with 12 bases of the junction left unmatched. CDR3 sequence: CASSEATGGAGETQYF. In DNA form, the CDR3 reads TGTGCCAGCAGCGAAGCAACAGGGGGCGCGGGGGAGACCCAGTACTTC.

This clonotype was recorded at least ten times. V gene TRBV29-1 combines with J gene TRBJ2-7; no clear D gene. This CDR3 contains 11 residues. Germline V gene sequence: CDR1 SQVTM, CDR2 ANQGSEA. Deletions cut 5 bases from V and 5 bases from J, with 10 bases between. DNA of the CDR3: TGCAGCGTTCGAATGCGACACGAGCAGTACTTC. This codes for CSVRMRHEQYF.

V usage is TRBV11-2 and J usage is TRBJ2-5; D call uncertain. Germline assignment: CDR1 SGHAT and CDR2 FQNNGV. The CDR3 covers 14 residues. The V end was cut by 6 bases, the J end by 4 bases, with 15 bases between. This CDR3 reads CASSQPARAETQYF. The CDR3 nucleotides read TGTGCCAGCAGTCAACCGGCCCGGGCAGAGACCCAGTACTTC.

At least ten counts were recorded for this clonotype. The V call is TRBV11-2, the J call TRBJ2-2, with D unresolved. Trimming pared 7 bases from V and 2 bases from J, leaving 11 bases between. Germline V CDR1 and CDR2: SGHAT, FQNNGV. CDR3 size: 14 residues. In DNA, the CDR3 is TGTGCCAGCACCCTTGATCCCAACACCGGGGAGCTGTTTTTT. It codes for CASTLDPNTGELFF.

This clonotype occurred a few times. The chain uses TRBV4-2 and TRBJ2-1; TRBD1 is a possible D gene (6 bases). This CDR3 comprises 16 residues. V lost 0 bases, J lost 2 bases, and 11 bases lay in between. Germline V gene lookup returns CDR1 LGHNA and CDR2 YNFKEQ. CDR3 in amino acids: CASSQEDSHTYNEQFF. CDR3 bases: TGTGCCAGCAGCCAAGAGGACAGTCATACCTACAATGAGCAGTTCTTC.

This clonotype came up a few times. J is TRBJ2-7 and V is TRBV7-9, with 12 bases fitting TRBD2. This CDR3 is built from 15 residues. Germline lookup yields CDR1 SEHNR and CDR2 FQNEAQ (reference sequence). V lost 5 bases to trimming and J lost 5 bases; unmatched junction nucleotides: 7. The CDR3 sequence: CASSPTSGSPNEQYF. In DNA form, the CDR3 reads TGTGCCAGCAGCCCGACTAGCGGGAGTCCCAACGAGCAGTACTTC. Complete variable domain (other parts from reference TRBV7-9 and TRBJ2-7): DTGVSQNPRHKITKRGQNVTFRCDPISEHNRLYWYRQTLGQGPEFLTYFQNEAQLEKSRLLSDRFSAERPKGSFSTLEIQRTEQGDSAMYLCASSPTSGSPNEQYFGPGTRLTVT.

The genes are TRBV20-1 and TRBJ1-4, with D possibly being TRBD1 (6 bases). V lost 5 bases and J lost 0, with 10 bases in between. CDR3 length equals 14 residues. Germline V lookup: CDR1 DFQATT, CDR2 SNEGSKA (reference sequence). The CDR3 DNA sequence: TGCAGTGCTGGGGGCTCCGCAACTAATGAAAAACTGTTTTTT. Its translation is CSAGGSATNEKLFF.

This clonotype was seen more than once but under ten times. The chain employs TRBV7-2 and TRBJ2-5, with 7 bases lining up with TRBD2. Germline assignment: CDR1 SGHTA and CDR2 FQGNSA. The CDR3 is made up of 14 amino acids. V trimming: 4 bases; J trimming: 5 bases; junction bases outside the gene matches: 7. The CDR3 reads CASSYGGRRETQYF. The CDR3 region has the DNA TGTGCCAGCAGCTACGGGGGGAGGAGGGAGACCCAGTACTTC.

In this sample, this clonotype turned up many times. The chain couples TRBV10-3 to TRBJ2-2; a possible D gene is TRBD2 (5 bases). Germline-derived CDR1 and CDR2 are ENHRY and SYGVKD. With 0 bases removed from V and 7 bases from J, the gap between germline ends came to 15 bases. This CDR3 contains 16 residues. The CDR3 bases are TGTGCCATCAGTGAGTCGACTATAGGGCGCAGCGGGGAGCTGTTTTTT. Protein product: CAISESTIGRSGELFF.

CDR3 amino acids: CAITIGLAGYNEQFF. The CDR3 coding sequence is TGTGCCATCACAATTGGACTAGCGGGATACAATGAGCAGTTCTTC. V usage is TRBV10-3 and J usage is TRBJ2-1; 12 nucleotides line up with TRBD2. The germline V gene has CDR1 ENHRY and CDR2 SYGVKD. The CDR3 covers 15 residues. Trimming took 7 bases from V and 4 from J; bases not matched to a gene: 5.

This clonotype was counted at least ten times. The V gene is TRBV9, the J gene TRBJ2-3, with D uncertain. V was shortened by 0 bases and J by 5 bases, with 7 bases between the two germline ends. The CDR3 covers 13 residues. Germline V gives CDR1 SGDLS, CDR2 YYNGEE. The CDR3: CASSVAGGDTQYF. The CDR3 coding sequence is TGTGCCAGCAGCGTAGCGGGTGGAGATACGCAGTATTTT.

This clonotype has only a few counts. V is TRBV4-3 and J is TRBJ1-5; D is uncertain. Germline V gives CDR1 LGHNA, CDR2 YSLEER. The V end was cut by 3 bases, the J end by 3 bases, with 15 bases between. There are 16 residues in the CDR3. CDR3 residues: CASSQTRRGINQPQHF. CDR3 DNA sequence: TGCGCCAGCAGCCAGACCCGAAGAGGGATCAATCAGCCCCAGCATTTT.

The chain recombines TRBV11-2 with TRBJ2-7; 9 bases map to TRBD1. Germline V lookup: CDR1 SGHAT, CDR2 FQNNGV. Unmatched junction bases numbered 9, after V lost 6 bases and J lost 9 bases. The CDR3 length is 13 residues. The CDR3 DNA follows: TGTGCCAGCAGAGGGACAGGGAAGTGGGGGCAGTACTTC. Amino acids: CASRGTGKWGQYF.

This clonotype was seen many times. The genes are TRBV7-9 and TRBJ2-4; 8 nucleotides align to TRBD1. CDR3 size: 16 residues. Trimming removed 6 bases from V and 6 bases from J; junction bases left unmatched: 13. Germline CDR1 and CDR2: SEHNR and FQNEAQ (reference sequence). The CDR3 is CASSNFGQGRGNIQYF. In DNA form, the CDR3 reads TGTGCCAGCAGTAACTTTGGACAGGGAAGAGGAAACATTCAGTACTTC.

The sample holds many counts of this clonotype. The chain is built from TRBV20-1 and TRBJ2-7; no firm D call. The V gene's germline CDR1 is DFQATT and CDR2 SNEGSKA (reference sequence). This CDR3 is built from 11 residues. The CDR3 nucleotides are TGCAGACCCGATGGTTCCTACGAGCAGTACTTC. Translated: CRPDGSYEQYF.

This clonotype appeared many times. This chain joins TRBV6-5 and TRBJ2-1, with 11 bases aligning to TRBD2. This CDR3 has 17 amino acids. J lost 5 bases, V lost 0 bases, and 6 bases had no gene match. Looked up from germline, CDR1 is MNHEY and CDR2 is SVGAGI. The chain's CDR3 is CASSYSPRGLADNEQFF. CDR3 DNA: TGTGCCAGCAGTTACTCCCCCCGGGGACTAGCGGACAATGAGCAGTTCTTC.